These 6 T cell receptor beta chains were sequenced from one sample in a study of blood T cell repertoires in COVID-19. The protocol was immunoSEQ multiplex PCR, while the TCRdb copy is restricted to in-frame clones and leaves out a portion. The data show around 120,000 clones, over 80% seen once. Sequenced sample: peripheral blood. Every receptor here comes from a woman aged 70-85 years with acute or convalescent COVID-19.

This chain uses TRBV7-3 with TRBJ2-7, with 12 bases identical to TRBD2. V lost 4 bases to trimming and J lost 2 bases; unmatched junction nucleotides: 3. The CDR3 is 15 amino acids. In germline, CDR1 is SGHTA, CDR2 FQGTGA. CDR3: CASSWASGGAYEQYF. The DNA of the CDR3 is TGTGCCAGCAGCTGGGCTAGCGGGGGGGCCTACGAGCAGTACTTC.

This CDR3 is CASRSGGTPSYGNQPQHF. The CDR3 nucleotides are TGTGCCAGCAGGTCAGGGGGCACCCCGTCATACGGCAATCAGCCCCAGCATTTT. The chain recombines TRBV27 with TRBJ1-5; 8 nucleotides align to TRBD1. The CDR3 is made up of 18 amino acids. CDR1 and CDR2 (germline): MNHEY, SMNVEV (reference sequence). Unmatched junction bases numbered 15, after V lost 6 bases and J lost 2 bases.

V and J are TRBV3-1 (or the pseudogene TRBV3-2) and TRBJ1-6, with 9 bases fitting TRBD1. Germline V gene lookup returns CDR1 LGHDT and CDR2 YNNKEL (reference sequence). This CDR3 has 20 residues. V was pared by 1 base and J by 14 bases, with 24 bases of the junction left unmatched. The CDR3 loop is CASSQGPPGQGNFALWSLHF. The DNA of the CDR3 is TGTGCCAGCAGCCAAGGGCCCCCGGGACAGGGAAATTTCGCCTTATGGTCCCTCCACTTT.

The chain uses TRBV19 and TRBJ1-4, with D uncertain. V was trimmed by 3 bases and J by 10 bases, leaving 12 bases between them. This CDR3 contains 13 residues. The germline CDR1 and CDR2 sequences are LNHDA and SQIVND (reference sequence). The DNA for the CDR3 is TGTGCCAGTAGTATCCGTTCCGAGGGAAAACTGTTTTTT. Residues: CASSIRSEGKLFF.

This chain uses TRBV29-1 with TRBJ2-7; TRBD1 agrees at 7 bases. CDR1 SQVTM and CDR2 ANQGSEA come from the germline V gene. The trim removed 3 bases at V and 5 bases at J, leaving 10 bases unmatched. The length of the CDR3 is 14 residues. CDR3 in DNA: TGCAGCGTTGACTCGACAGGGATCCTCCACGAGCAGTACTTC. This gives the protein CSVDSTGILHEQYF.

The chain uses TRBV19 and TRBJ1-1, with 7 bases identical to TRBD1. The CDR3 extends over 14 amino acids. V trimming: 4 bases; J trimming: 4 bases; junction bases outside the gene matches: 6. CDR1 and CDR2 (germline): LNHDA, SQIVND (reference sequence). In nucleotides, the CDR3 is TGTGCCAGTAGTAGGGGAACAGGGGTCACTGAAGCTTTCTTT. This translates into CASSRGTGVTEAFF.